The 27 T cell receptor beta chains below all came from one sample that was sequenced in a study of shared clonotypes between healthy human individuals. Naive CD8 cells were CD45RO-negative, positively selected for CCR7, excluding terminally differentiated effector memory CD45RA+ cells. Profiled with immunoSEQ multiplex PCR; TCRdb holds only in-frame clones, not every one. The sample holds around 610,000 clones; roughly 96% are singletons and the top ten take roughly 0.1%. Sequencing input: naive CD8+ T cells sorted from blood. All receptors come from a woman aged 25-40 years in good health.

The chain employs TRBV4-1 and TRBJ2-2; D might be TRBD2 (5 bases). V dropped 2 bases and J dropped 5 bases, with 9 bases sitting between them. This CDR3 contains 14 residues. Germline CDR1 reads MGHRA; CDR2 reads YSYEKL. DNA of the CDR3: TGCGCCAGCAGCCAATCTAGCTATACCGGGGAGCTGTTTTTT. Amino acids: CASSQSSYTGELFF.

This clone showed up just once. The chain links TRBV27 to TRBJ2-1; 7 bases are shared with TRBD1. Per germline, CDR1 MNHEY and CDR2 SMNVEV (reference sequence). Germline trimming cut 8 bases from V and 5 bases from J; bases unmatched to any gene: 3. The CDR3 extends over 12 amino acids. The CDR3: CASRDSHNEQFF. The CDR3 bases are TGTGCCAGCCGGGACAGCCACAATGAGCAGTTCTTC.

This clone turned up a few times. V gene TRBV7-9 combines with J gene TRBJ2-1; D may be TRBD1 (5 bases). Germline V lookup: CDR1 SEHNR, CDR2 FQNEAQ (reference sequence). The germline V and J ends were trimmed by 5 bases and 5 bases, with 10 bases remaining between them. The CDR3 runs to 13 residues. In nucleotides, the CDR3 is TGTGCCAGCAGCCTGACAGAAAACAATGAGCAGTTCTTC. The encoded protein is CASSLTENNEQFF.

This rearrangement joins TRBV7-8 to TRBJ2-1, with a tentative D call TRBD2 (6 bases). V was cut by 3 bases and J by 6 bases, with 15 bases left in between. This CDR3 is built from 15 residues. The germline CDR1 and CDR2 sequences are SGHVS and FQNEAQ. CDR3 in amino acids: CASSFATSTGNEQFF. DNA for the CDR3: TGTGCCAGCAGCTTCGCGACTAGTACCGGCAATGAGCAGTTCTTC.

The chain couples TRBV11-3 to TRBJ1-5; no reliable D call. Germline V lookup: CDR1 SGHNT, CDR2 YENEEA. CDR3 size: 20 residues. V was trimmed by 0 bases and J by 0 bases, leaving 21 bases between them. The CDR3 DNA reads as TGTGCCAGCAGCTTAGAGCTACGGGCCGTTAGAGGGAATAGCAATCAGCCCCAGCATTTT. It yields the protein CASSLELRAVRGNSNQPQHF.

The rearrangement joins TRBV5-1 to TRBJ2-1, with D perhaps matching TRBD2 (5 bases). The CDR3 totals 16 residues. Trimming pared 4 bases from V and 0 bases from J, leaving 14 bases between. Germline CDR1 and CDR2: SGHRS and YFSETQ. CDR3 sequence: CASSDLLGSSYNEQFF. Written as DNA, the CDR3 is TGCGCCAGCAGCGATCTTTTGGGGAGCTCCTACAATGAGCAGTTCTTC.

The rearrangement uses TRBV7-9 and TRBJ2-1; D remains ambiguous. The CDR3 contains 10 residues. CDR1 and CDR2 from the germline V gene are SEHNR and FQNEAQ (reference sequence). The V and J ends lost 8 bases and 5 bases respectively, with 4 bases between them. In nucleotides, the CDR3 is TGTGCCAGCGGAAACAATGAGCAGTTCTTC. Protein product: CASGNNEQFF.

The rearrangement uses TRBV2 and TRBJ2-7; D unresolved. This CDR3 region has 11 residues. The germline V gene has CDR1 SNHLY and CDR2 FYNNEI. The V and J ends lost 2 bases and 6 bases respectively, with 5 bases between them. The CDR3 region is CASSEIREQYF. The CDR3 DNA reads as TGTGCCAGCAGTGAAATCCGCGAGCAGTACTTC.

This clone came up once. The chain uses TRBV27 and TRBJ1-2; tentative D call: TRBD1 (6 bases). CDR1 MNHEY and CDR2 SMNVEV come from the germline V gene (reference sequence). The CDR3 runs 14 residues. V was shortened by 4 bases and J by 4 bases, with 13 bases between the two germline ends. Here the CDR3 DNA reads TGTGCCAGCAGTTGGACAGCCAAGACCTATGGCTACACCTTC. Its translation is CASSWTAKTYGYTF.

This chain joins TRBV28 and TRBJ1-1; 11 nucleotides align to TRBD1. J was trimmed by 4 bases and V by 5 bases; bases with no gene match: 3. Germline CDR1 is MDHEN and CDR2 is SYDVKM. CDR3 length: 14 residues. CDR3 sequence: CASSGDRGSTEAFF. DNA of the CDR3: TGTGCCAGCAGTGGGGACAGGGGGAGCACTGAAGCTTTCTTT.

CDR3 amino acids: CATSARRDGSYGYTF. The CDR3 coding sequence is TGTGCCACCAGCGCGCGCCGGGACGGATCCTATGGCTACACCTTC. V usage is TRBV15 and J usage is TRBJ1-2, with a tentative D call TRBD1 (5 bases). V dropped 5 bases and J dropped 4 bases, with 17 bases sitting between them. The CDR3 sequence is 15 residues long. Germline loops: CDR1 LNHNV, CDR2 YYDKDF (reference sequence).

The CDR3 bases are TGTGCCAGCAGCCCCCCACCCACCGGGGAGCTGTTTTTT. This gives the protein CASSPPPTGELFF. J is TRBJ2-2 and V is TRBV7-9; no clear D. Trimming shortened V by 5 bases and J by 4 bases, and 8 bases separated the two germline ends. Germline-derived CDR1 and CDR2 are SEHNR and FQNEAQ (reference sequence). This CDR3 has 13 amino acids.

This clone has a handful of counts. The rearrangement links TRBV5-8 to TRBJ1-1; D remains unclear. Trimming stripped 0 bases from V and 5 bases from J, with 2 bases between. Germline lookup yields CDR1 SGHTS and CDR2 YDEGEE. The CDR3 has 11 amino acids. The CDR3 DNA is TGTGCCAGCAGCTTGGATACTGAAGCTTTCTTT. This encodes CASSLDTEAFF.

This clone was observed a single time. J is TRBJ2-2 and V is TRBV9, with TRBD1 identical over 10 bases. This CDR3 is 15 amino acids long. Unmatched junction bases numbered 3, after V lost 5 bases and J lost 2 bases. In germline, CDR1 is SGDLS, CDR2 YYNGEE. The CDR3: CASSGDRGNTGELFF. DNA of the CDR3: TGTGCCAGCAGTGGGGACAGGGGAAACACCGGGGAGCTGTTTTTT.

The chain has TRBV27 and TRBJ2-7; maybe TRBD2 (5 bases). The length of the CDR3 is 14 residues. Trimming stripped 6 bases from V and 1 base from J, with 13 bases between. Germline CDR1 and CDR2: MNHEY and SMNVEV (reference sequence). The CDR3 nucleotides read TGTGCCAGCAGGCTAGGTTGGACTTCCTACGAGCAGTACTTC. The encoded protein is CASRLGWTSYEQYF.

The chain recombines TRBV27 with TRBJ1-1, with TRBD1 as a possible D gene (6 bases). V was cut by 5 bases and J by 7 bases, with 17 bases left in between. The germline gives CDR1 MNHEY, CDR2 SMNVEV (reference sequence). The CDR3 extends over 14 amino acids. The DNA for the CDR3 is TGTGCCAGCAGTAAACAGGGCTTCGGGAGTGAAGCTTTCTTT. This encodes CASSKQGFGSEAFF.

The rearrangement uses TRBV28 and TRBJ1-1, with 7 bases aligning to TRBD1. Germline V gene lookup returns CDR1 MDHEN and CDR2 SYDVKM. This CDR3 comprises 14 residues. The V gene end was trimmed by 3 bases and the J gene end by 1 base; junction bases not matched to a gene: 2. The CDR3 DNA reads TGTGCCAGCAGTTTGGGACAGACGAACACTGAAGCTTTCTTT. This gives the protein CASSLGQTNTEAFF.

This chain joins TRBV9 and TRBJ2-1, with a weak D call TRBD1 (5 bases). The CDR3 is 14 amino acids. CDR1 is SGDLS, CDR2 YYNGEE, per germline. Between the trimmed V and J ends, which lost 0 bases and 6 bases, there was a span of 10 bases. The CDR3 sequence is CASSVGGGSNEQFF. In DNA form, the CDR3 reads TGTGCCAGCAGCGTAGGGGGCGGAAGCAATGAGCAGTTCTTC.

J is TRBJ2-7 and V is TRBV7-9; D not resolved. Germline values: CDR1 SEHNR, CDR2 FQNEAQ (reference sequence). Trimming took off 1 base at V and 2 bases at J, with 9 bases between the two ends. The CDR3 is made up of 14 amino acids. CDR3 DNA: TGTGCCAGCAGCTTAGTCAATTCACCCTACGAGCAGTACTTC. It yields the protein CASSLVNSPYEQYF.

The CDR3 sequence is CASSTTGTGSQPQHF. In nucleotides, the CDR3 is TGTGCCAGCAGCACCACCGGGACAGGGAGTCAGCCCCAGCATTTT. This sequence joins TRBV28 and TRBJ1-5; 9 nucleotides align to TRBD1. The V segment lost 6 bases and the J segment 6 bases; nucleotides outside the gene matches: 9. Germline V gene lookup returns CDR1 MDHEN and CDR2 SYDVKM. This CDR3 spans 15 amino acids.

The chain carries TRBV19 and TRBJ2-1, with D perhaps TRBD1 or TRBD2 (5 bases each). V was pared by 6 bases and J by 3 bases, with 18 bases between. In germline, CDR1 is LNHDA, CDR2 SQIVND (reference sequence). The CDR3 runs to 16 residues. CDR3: CASRSRDPRSYNEQFF. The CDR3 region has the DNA TGTGCCAGTAGATCGAGGGACCCAAGAAGCTACAATGAGCAGTTCTTC.

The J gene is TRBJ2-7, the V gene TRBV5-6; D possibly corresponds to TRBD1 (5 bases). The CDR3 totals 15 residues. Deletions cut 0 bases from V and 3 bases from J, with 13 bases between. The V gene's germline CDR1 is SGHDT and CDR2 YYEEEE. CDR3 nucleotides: TGTGCCAGCAGCTTGGAACAGGACATTTACTACGAGCAGTACTTC. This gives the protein CASSLEQDIYYEQYF.

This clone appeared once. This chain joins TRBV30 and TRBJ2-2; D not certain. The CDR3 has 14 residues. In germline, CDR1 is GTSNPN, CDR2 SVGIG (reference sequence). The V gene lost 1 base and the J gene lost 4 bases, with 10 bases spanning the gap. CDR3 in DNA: TGTGCCTGGAGTGACTTTACCTCCACCGGGGAGCTGTTTTTT. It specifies CAWSDFTSTGELFF. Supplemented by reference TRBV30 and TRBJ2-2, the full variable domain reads SQTIHQWPATLVQPVGSPLSLECTVEGTSNPNLYWYRQAAGRGLQLLFYSVGIGQISSEVPQNLSASRPQDRQFILSSKKLLLSDSGFYLCAWSDFTSTGELFFGEGSRLTVL.

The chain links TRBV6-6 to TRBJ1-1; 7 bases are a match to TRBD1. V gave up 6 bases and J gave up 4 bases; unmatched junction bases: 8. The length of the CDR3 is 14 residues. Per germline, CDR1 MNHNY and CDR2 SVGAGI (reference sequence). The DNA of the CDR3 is TGTGCCAGCAGCGGGCCGACAGGGAGCACTGAAGCTTTCTTT. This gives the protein CASSGPTGSTEAFF.

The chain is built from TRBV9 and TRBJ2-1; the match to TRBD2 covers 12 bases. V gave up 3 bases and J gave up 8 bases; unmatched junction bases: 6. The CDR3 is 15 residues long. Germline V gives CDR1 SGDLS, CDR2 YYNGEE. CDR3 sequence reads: CASSGGLAGSHEQFF. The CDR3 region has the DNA TGTGCCAGCAGCGGTGGACTAGCGGGGAGTCATGAGCAGTTCTTC.

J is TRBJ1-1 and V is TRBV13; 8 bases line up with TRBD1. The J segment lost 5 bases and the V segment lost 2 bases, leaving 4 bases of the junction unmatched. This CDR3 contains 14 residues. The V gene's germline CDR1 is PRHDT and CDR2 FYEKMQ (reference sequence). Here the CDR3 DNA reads TGTGCCAGCAGCTTACAGGGGGCGCGTACTGAAGCTTTCTTT. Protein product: CASSLQGARTEAFF.

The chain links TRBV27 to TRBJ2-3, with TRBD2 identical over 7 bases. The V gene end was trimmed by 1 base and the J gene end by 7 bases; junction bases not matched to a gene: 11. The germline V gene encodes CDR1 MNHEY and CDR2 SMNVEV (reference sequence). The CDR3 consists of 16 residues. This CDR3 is CASSLLGGLGPHTQYF. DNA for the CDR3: TGTGCCAGCAGTTTATTGGGAGGGTTGGGCCCCCATACGCAGTATTTT.